This section outlines one TCR beta chain sequence together with its context. Its antigen is undetermined. Other DNA sequences in the sample encode the same CDR3. The CDR3 is made up of 12 amino acids. V lost 0 bases to trimming and J lost 9 bases, with 7 bases between them. The germline CDR1 and CDR2 sequences are SGDLS and YYNGEE. 60 Vbeta and 13 Jbeta primers were used in PCR. Sequencing used immunoSEQ multiplex PCR; TCRdb keeps in-frame clones, though not all of them. The data show almost 200,000 clones, about 85% seen once. The sample is drawn from a study of cytomegalovirus exposure and HLA in healthy donors. The wider study: Genotyping of nearly 400 donors showed that about 83% belonged to the Caucasian-associated ancestry cluster.

Study-wide results and limits: In a later analysis, a genetic analysis reported fewer productive-TCR N-insertions in an Asian-associated ancestry cluster than the cohort average. Sequencing probably produced one cluster of sequence variants that were highly shared.

The chain employs TRBV9 and TRBJ2-1; D gene ambiguous. The material sequenced was PBMCs. This receptor was taken from a male donor in good health and CMV-seropositive. Here the CDR3 DNA reads TGTGCCAGCAGCGTAGGAGGTGGTGAGCAGTTCTTC. Protein: CASSVGGGEQFF.